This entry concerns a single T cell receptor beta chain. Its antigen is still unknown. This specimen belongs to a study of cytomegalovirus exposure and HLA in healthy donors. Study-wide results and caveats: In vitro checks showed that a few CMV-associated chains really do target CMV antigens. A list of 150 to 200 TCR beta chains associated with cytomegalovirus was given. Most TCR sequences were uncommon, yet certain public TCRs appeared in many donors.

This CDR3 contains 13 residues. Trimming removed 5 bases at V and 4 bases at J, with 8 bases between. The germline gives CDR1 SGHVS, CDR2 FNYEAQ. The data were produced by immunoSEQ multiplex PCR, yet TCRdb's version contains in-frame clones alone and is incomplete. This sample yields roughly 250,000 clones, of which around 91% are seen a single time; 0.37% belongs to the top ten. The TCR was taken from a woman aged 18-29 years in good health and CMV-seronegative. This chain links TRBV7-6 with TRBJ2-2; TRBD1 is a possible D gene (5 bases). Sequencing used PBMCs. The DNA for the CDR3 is TGTGCCAGCAGCGACAGAATCACCGGGGAGCTGTTTTTT. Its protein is CASSDRITGELFF.